Below, 27 T cell receptor beta chains from the same sample are listed, as sequenced in a study of response to subunit inactivated influenza vaccine. TCRdb reprocessed the RT-PCR reads via MiXCR and lists one record per CDR3 protein. The sample carries about 180,000 distinct CDR3 sequences, around a tenth recorded once. Material: non-naive T cells sorted from PBMCs, obtained on the day of vaccination. All receptors come from a man aged 45-65 years who received an inactivated influenza vaccine.

The J gene is TRBJ1-1, the V gene TRBV27, with D unclear. Deletions cut 8 bases from V and 1 base from J, with 17 bases between. The germline V gene has CDR1 MNHEY and CDR2 SMNVEV (reference sequence). The CDR3 has 15 amino acids. The CDR3 DNA sequence: TGTGCCAGCCGATACCCCAACGCGCAGAACACTGAAGCTTTCTTT. As protein: CASRYPNAQNTEAFF.

This clonotype came up many times. This chain uses TRBV6-5 with TRBJ2-2, with a tentative D call TRBD1 (5 bases). Trimming pared 2 bases from V and 6 bases from J, leaving 13 bases between. The CDR3 is 15 amino acids. Germline-derived CDR1 and CDR2 are MNHEY and SVGAGI. CDR3 sequence: CASSYRAGLSGELFF. The CDR3 DNA reads TGTGCCAGCAGTTACCGGGCAGGGCTTTCCGGGGAGCTGTTTTTT.

This clonotype has a handful of counts. This chain joins TRBV6-1 and TRBJ2-7, with no clear D. Germline values: CDR1 MNHNS, CDR2 SASEGT. The V gene lost 1 base and the J gene lost 7 bases, with 8 bases spanning the gap. The CDR3 has 12 amino acids. The CDR3 spells CASSEVSWEQYF. For the CDR3, the DNA is TGTGCCAGCAGTGAAGTGTCGTGGGAGCAGTACTTC.

This clonotype was counted ten times or more. The gene calls are TRBV4-3 and TRBJ2-1; D remains unclear. Trimming removed 4 bases at V and 6 bases at J, with 16 bases between. Germline CDR1 and CDR2: LGHNA and YSLEER. CDR3 length: 15 residues. The CDR3 sequence: CASSLPVDGRNEQFF. The CDR3 DNA reads as TGCGCCAGCAGCCTCCCGGTCGACGGTCGCAATGAGCAGTTCTTC.

In this sample, this clonotype turned up many times. The chain uses TRBV11-2 and TRBJ2-3, with a possible D match to TRBD2 (5 bases). CDR1 and CDR2 (germline): SGHAT, FQNNGV. The CDR3 has 15 amino acids. Between the trimmed V and J ends, which lost 3 bases and 4 bases, there was a span of 14 bases. The CDR3 DNA follows: TGTGCCAGCAGCTTGTCGCTAGCATCCTCAGATACGCAGTATTTT. Its protein is CASSLSLASSDTQYF.

The V gene is TRBV18, the J gene TRBJ2-7, with D perhaps matching TRBD1 or TRBD2 (5 bases each). Germline-derived CDR1 and CDR2 are KGHSH and LQKENI. Deletions cut 5 bases from V and 3 bases from J, with 20 bases between. The CDR3 is 16 amino acids. CDR3 sequence (DNA): TGTGCCAGCTCAAGGGACCCAGGAGGCCCTCTCTACGAGCAGTACTTC. Translated: CASSRDPGGPLYEQYF.

This clonotype was picked up many times. This chain joins TRBV20-1 and TRBJ2-1; no clear D. The germline CDR1 and CDR2 sequences are DFQATT and SNEGSKA (reference sequence). The CDR3 is 13 amino acids. V lost 5 bases and J 6 bases, leaving 14 bases between the germline ends. The CDR3 spells CSAPRLVGNEQFF. CDR3 DNA: TGCAGTGCTCCACGATTAGTAGGCAATGAGCAGTTCTTC.

This clonotype was recorded at least ten times. This sequence joins TRBV11-3 and TRBJ2-1; D not resolved. The V end lost 2 bases, the J end lost 10 bases, and 9 bases lay between the germline ends. Germline V gene data show CDR1 as SGHNT and CDR2 as YENEEA. CDR3 length equals 12 residues. CDR3 residues: CASSLQGSEQFF. The CDR3 bases are TGTGCCAGCAGCTTACAAGGCTCCGAGCAGTTCTTC.

The chain joins TRBV5-1 to TRBJ2-1; TRBD2 aligns across 7 bases. Germline-derived CDR1 and CDR2 are SGHRS and YFSETQ. There are 17 residues in the CDR3. Germline trimming cut 0 bases from V and 0 bases from J; bases unmatched to any gene: 6. CDR3 amino acids: CASSLEASGSSYNEQFF. In DNA form, the CDR3 reads TGCGCCAGCAGCTTGGAAGCTAGCGGTTCCTCCTACAATGAGCAGTTCTTC.

Only a few counts were recorded for this clonotype. The chain uses TRBV7-2 and TRBJ2-1; D remains unclear. The CDR3 loop spans 14 amino acids. With 1 base removed from V and 2 bases from J, the gap between germline ends came to 6 bases. Germline CDR1 reads SGHTA; CDR2 reads FQGNSA. The DNA for the CDR3 is TGTGCCAGCAGCTTAGACGCAGCCTACAATGAGCAGTTCTTC. Translation: CASSLDAAYNEQFF.

The J gene is TRBJ1-5, the V gene TRBV20-1; maybe TRBD1 (6 bases). Germline loops: CDR1 DFQATT, CDR2 SNEGSKA (reference sequence). V lost 7 bases, J lost 4 bases, and 11 bases lay in between. The length of the CDR3 is 12 residues. The CDR3 bases are TGCAGTGTAAGGCAGGGGAATCAGCCCCAGCATTTT. Amino acid sequence: CSVRQGNQPQHF.

This clonotype was seen repeatedly, ten times or more. The V and J genes are TRBV4-3 and TRBJ2-1; TRBD1 might be the D (5 bases). Germline loops: CDR1 LGHNA, CDR2 YSLEER. V lost 2 bases to trimming and J lost 12 bases, with 11 bases between them. This CDR3 region has 12 residues. In nucleotides, the CDR3 is TGCGCCAGCAGCCAACAGGGAACGGGGCAGTTCTTC. It yields the protein CASSQQGTGQFF.

The chain is built from TRBV20-1 and TRBJ1-5; D not resolved. Trimming took off 7 bases at V and 2 bases at J, with 18 bases between the two ends. Germline loops: CDR1 DFQATT, CDR2 SNEGSKA (reference sequence). There are 15 residues in the CDR3. The CDR3 nucleotides read TGCAGTGACATATGGTATTCGGGGTGCAATCAGCCCCAGCATTTT. It yields the protein CSDIWYSGCNQPQHF.

The CDR3 nucleotides read TGCAGTGCTACAGATACATTCTACGGGGAGCTGTTTTTT. Protein: CSATDTFYGELFF. The V gene is TRBV20-1, the J gene TRBJ2-2, with no clear D. Germline CDR1 reads DFQATT; CDR2 reads SNEGSKA (reference sequence). The CDR3 has 13 amino acids. V was pared by 4 bases and J by 7 bases, with 13 bases between.

This clonotype was seen at least ten times. The chain has TRBV9 and TRBJ2-1; unclear D gene. There are 14 residues in the CDR3. Germline loops: CDR1 SGDLS, CDR2 YYNGEE. The V gene lost 2 bases and the J gene lost 6 bases, with 12 bases spanning the gap. The CDR3: CASSVGPAINEQFF. CDR3 bases: TGTGCCAGCAGCGTCGGGCCTGCAATCAATGAGCAGTTCTTC. Using reference TRBV9 and TRBJ2-1 for the parts outside the CDR3, the full variable domain is DSGVTQTPKHLITATGQRVTLRCSPRSGDLSVYWYQQSLDQGLQFLIQYYNGEERAKGNILERFSAQQFPDLHSELNLSSLELGDSALYFCASSVGPAINEQFFGPGTRLTVL.

CDR3: CASSLIQGSGANVLTF. In DNA form, the CDR3 reads TGTGCCAGCAGCCTTATACAGGGGTCCGGGGCCAACGTCCTGACTTTC. The V call is TRBV28, the J call TRBJ2-6; TRBD1 matches at 7 bases. Germline-derived CDR1 and CDR2 are MDHEN and SYDVKM. The V segment lost 6 bases and the J segment 4 bases; nucleotides outside the gene matches: 9. The CDR3 runs to 16 residues.

The gene calls are TRBV24-1 and TRBJ1-5, with 8 nucleotides matching TRBD1. CDR3 length: 17 residues. Germline V lookup: CDR1 KGHDR, CDR2 SFDVKD. Trimming at V came to 5 bases and at J to 0 bases, leaving 8 bases not matched to a gene. In DNA form, the CDR3 reads TGTGCCACCAGTGGGGACAGGACGGGAAATAGCAATCAGCCCCAGCATTTT. This encodes CATSGDRTGNSNQPQHF.

This clonotype showed up just a few times. At one end, the junction sequence differs from germline, possibly due to a read error. The chain employs TRBV20-1 and TRBJ2-5; D ambiguous. There are 15 residues in the CDR3. From germline, CDR1 is DFQATT and CDR2 SNEGSKA (reference sequence). This CDR3 is CSARGIERSEEIQYF. The CDR3 DNA reads as TGCAGTGCTAGAGGTATAGAACGGTCAGAAGAGATCCAGTACTTC.

This clonotype turned up a few times. The V call is TRBV6-5, the J call TRBJ1-6, with a weak D call TRBD1 (6 bases). This CDR3 comprises 15 residues. Trimming shortened V by 2 bases and J by 10 bases, and 15 bases separated the two germline ends. CDR1 MNHEY and CDR2 SVGAGI come from the germline V gene. CDR3 DNA sequence: TGTGCCAGCAGTTACGGGGGCCCATTAAGGTCACCCCTCCACTTT. It yields the protein CASSYGGPLRSPLHF.

The chain combines TRBV5-5 with TRBJ2-3; a weak D match, TRBD2 (5 bases). The CDR3 sequence is 15 residues long. Germline V gives CDR1 SGHKS, CDR2 YYEKEE (reference sequence). V lost 0 bases and J 4 bases, leaving 12 bases between the germline ends. The CDR3 region is CASSLAPGVADTQYF. CDR3 coding DNA: TGTGCCAGCAGCTTGGCACCCGGGGTGGCAGATACGCAGTATTTT.

The gene calls are TRBV14 and TRBJ2-7; 9 bases are shared with TRBD1. Germline V CDR1 and CDR2: SGHDN, FVKESK. The CDR3 contains 14 residues. The trim removed 5 bases at V and 2 bases at J, leaving 4 bases unmatched. The CDR3 protein is CASSEGQGPYEQYF. As DNA, the CDR3 is TGTGCCAGCAGCGAGGGACAGGGCCCCTACGAGCAGTACTTC. Complete variable domain (other parts from reference TRBV14 and TRBJ2-7): EAGVTQFPSHSVIEKGQTVTLRCDPISGHDNLYWYRRVMGKEIKFLLHFVKESKQDESGMPNNRFLAERTGGTYSTLKVQPAELEDSGVYFCASSEGQGPYEQYFGPGTRLTVT.

This clonotype was recorded many times. The rearrangement links TRBV11-2 to TRBJ2-3; 11 bases map to TRBD2. V lost 5 bases and J lost 5; bases outside the gene matches: 3. The CDR3 runs to 14 residues. CDR1 is SGHAT, CDR2 FQNNGV, per germline. The DNA of the CDR3 is TGTGCCAGCAGCCTCGGACTAGCGGGAGATACGCAGTATTTT. Translated: CASSLGLAGDTQYF. The full variable domain, in which reference TRBV11-2 and TRBJ2-3 provide the parts outside the CDR3, is EAGVAQSPRYKIIEKRQSVAFWCNPISGHATLYWYQQILGQGPKLLIQFQNNGVVDDSQLPKDRFSAERLKGVDSTLKIQPAKLEDSAVYLCASSLGLAGDTQYFGPGTRLTVL.

This clonotype was picked up a small number of times. This rearrangement joins TRBV25-1 to TRBJ2-7; D remains unclear. The CDR3 runs to 13 residues. Trimming removed 1 base at V and 7 bases at J, with 11 bases between. Looked up from germline, CDR1 is MGHDK and CDR2 is SYGVNS. This CDR3 is CASSELRRQEQYF. CDR3 DNA: TGTGCCAGCAGTGAATTGAGGCGGCAAGAGCAGTACTTC.

This clonotype was seen more than once but under ten times. This sequence joins TRBV27 and TRBJ2-6; 9 bases are shared with TRBD2. The CDR3 runs 17 residues. Per the germline V gene, CDR1 is MNHEY and CDR2 is SMNVEV (reference sequence). V gave up 2 bases and J gave up 1 base; unmatched junction bases: 3. In nucleotides, the CDR3 is TGTGCCAGCAGTTTAGGGACTAGCCCTTCTGGGGCCAACGTCCTGACTTTC. Amino acids: CASSLGTSPSGANVLTF.

This clonotype was seen ten or more times. The gene calls are TRBV9 and TRBJ1-2; unclear D gene. Trimming stripped 0 bases from V and 2 bases from J, with 14 bases between. Per the germline V gene, CDR1 is SGDLS and CDR2 is YYNGEE. This CDR3 is 16 amino acids long. CDR3 bases: TGTGCCAGCAGCGTAGCCCCTAAGGGAAGCAACTATGGCTACACCTTC. Protein: CASSVAPKGSNYGYTF.

This clonotype was counted between two and nine times. This chain joins TRBV20-1 and TRBJ2-3; a weak D match, TRBD2 (6 bases). From germline, CDR1 is DFQATT and CDR2 SNEGSKA (reference sequence). Trimming shortened V by 0 bases and J by 1 base, and 11 bases separated the two germline ends. The CDR3 sequence is 15 residues long. For the CDR3, the DNA is TGCAGTGCTAGAGATGGGAGGAGGGGCACAGATACGCAGTATTTT. This codes for CSARDGRRGTDTQYF.

This chain connects TRBV6-2 or TRBV6-3 to TRBJ2-5, with D maybe TRBD1 (5 bases). CDR3 length equals 13 residues. V lost 2 bases and J 7 bases, leaving 11 bases between the germline ends. The germline gives CDR1 MNHEY, CDR2 SVGEGT. CDR3 coding DNA: TGTGCCAGCAGTTACGCGGTAAGGGGGACCCAGTACTTC. As protein: CASSYAVRGTQYF.